These T cell receptor beta chains were read from a single sample in a study of OX40 agonist ivuxolimab in advanced cancers. TCRdb keeps only in-frame clones here, not all; method: immunoSEQ multiplex PCR. The sample shows roughly 43,000 clones, over 65% of them seen only once. The material sequenced was CD4+ or CD8+ T cells sorted from blood, taken in a trial of the OX40 agonist ivuxolimab. Source of these receptors: an adult with an advanced solid tumor such as melanoma, head and neck, liver or kidney cancer. Both conserved end residues are part of each CDR3. Fields, in order: V gene, J gene, CDR3 length, D gene, clone size, CDR3 protein, CDR3 DNA. The D gene is left open where the match is weak. For some rows the clone size is stated as once, few or many, or as a class when expanded; others skip it.

V: TRBV10-3
J: TRBJ1-6
length: 13
D: .
size: .
CDR3: CAVRGDGGSPLHF
DNA: TGTGCCGTCCGGGGGGACGGGGGTTCACCCCTCCACTTT

V: TRBV30
J: TRBJ1-5
length: 16
D: .
size: .
CDR3: CAWAPRETYSNQPQHF
DNA: TGTGCCTGGGCACCACGGGAGACGTATAGCAATCAGCCCCAGCATTTT

V: TRBV12-5
J: TRBJ2-5
length: 13
D: .
size: .
CDR3: CASGLGTPETQYF
DNA: TGTGCTAGTGGTTTGGGGACCCCAGAGACCCAGTACTTC

V: TRBV5-4
J: TRBJ2-7
length: 15
D: .
size: medium-sized
CDR3: CASSHWRDGTYEQYF
DNA: TGTGCCAGCAGCCATTGGCGGGACGGTACCTACGAGCAGTACTTC

V: TRBV9
J: TRBJ2-3
length: 16
D: TRBD1
size: .
CDR3: CASNHGTGESTDTQYF
DNA: TGTGCCAGCAACCACGGGACAGGGGAAAGCACAGATACGCAGTATTTT

V: TRBV15
J: TRBJ1-5
length: 15
D: .
size: .
CDR3: CATSRDIRATQPQHF
DNA: TGTGCCACCAGCAGAGATATAAGGGCGACTCAGCCCCAGCATTTT

V: TRBV20-1
J: TRBJ2-5
length: 10
D: .
size: .
CDR3: CSAKDRTQYF
DNA: TGCAGTGCAAAGGACAGAACCCAGTACTTC

V: TRBV19
J: TRBJ1-2
length: 12
D: .
size: .
CDR3: CASSDRVNGYTF
DNA: TGTGCCAGTAGTGATCGGGTTAATGGCTACACCTTC

V: TRBV18
J: TRBJ2-7
length: 14
D: TRBD2
size: .
CDR3: CASSLTGGPYEQYF
DNA: TGTGCCAGCTCCCTCACGGGGGGGCCCTACGAGCAGTACTTC

V: TRBV5-8
J: TRBJ2-2
length: 15
D: TRBD1
size: .
CDR3: CASSRTGRNTGELFF
DNA: TGTGCCAGCAGCAGGACAGGGCGGAACACCGGGGAGCTGTTTTTT

V: TRBV25-1
J: TRBJ1-2
length: 16
D: TRBD1
size: .
CDR3: CASSSFPGQGGYGYTF
DNA: TGTGCCAGCAGTTCCTTTCCGGGACAGGGAGGCTATGGCTACACCTTC

V: TRBV20-1
J: TRBJ1-1
length: 11
D: .
size: .
CDR3: CSRDLGGEAFF
DNA: TGCAGTAGGGACCTCGGGGGGGAAGCTTTCTTT

V: TRBV7-2
J: TRBJ2-7
length: 16
D: TRBD1
size: .
CDR3: CASSLFWDRGRGEQYF
DNA: TGTGCCAGCAGCTTATTCTGGGACAGGGGGCGAGGGGAGCAGTACTTC

V: TRBV29-1
J: TRBJ2-1
length: 15
D: TRBD2
size: .
CDR3: CSVGPGSGGGNEQFF
DNA: TGCAGCGTTGGACCGGGTAGCGGGGGGGGCAATGAGCAGTTCTTC

V: TRBV5-1
J: TRBJ1-2
length: 13
D: .
size: .
CDR3: CASSLGTAYGYTF
DNA: TGCGCCAGCAGCCTCGGGACGGCCTATGGCTACACCTTC

V: TRBV30
J: TRBJ1-2
length: 13
D: .
size: .
CDR3: CAWSRQVPYGYTF
DNA: TGTGCCTGGAGTAGACAGGTACCTTATGGCTACACCTTC

V: TRBV30
J: TRBJ2-4
length: 12
D: .
size: .
CDR3: CAWSRTKNIQYF
DNA: TGTGCCTGGAGTCGGACCAAAAACATTCAGTACTTC

V: TRBV6-5
J: TRBJ2-2
length: 16
D: TRBD1
size: once
CDR3: CASSYVGTGNTGELFF
DNA: TGTGCCAGCAGTTACGTCGGGACAGGGAACACCGGGGAGCTGTTTTTT

V: TRBV7-2
J: TRBJ2-3
length: 16
D: TRBD2
size: few
CDR3: CASSLLGGGITDTQYF
DNA: TGTGCCAGCAGCTTATTGGGCGGGGGGATCACAGATACGCAGTATTTT

V: TRBV5-4
J: TRBJ1-2
length: 12
D: TRBD1
size: few
CDR3: CASRKGATGYTF
DNA: TGTGCCAGCAGGAAGGGGGCGACTGGCTACACCTTC

V: TRBV5-1
J: TRBJ1-2
length: 15
D: .
size: .
CDR3: CASSDPGVSNYGYTF
DNA: TGCGCCAGCAGCGACCCAGGGGTATCTAACTATGGCTACACCTTC

V: TRBV11-2
J: TRBJ1-6
length: 13
D: .
size: .
CDR3: CASSGTGNSPLHF
DNA: TGTGCCAGCAGCGGGACGGGAAATTCACCCCTCCACTTT

V: TRBV10-3
J: TRBJ1-6
length: 13
D: .
size: .
CDR3: CAITSGSNSPLHF
DNA: TGTGCCATCACCTCAGGGAGTAATTCACCCCTCCACTTT

V: TRBV4-2
J: TRBJ2-1
length: 18
D: TRBD1
size: .
CDR3: CASSSRTGGRGTYNEQFF
DNA: TGTGCCAGCAGCTCCCGGACAGGGGGTAGAGGTACCTACAATGAGCAGTTCTTC

V: TRBV7-8
J: TRBJ2-1
length: 14
D: .
size: .
CDR3: CASSLATDGDEQFF
DNA: TGTGCCAGCAGCTTAGCAACCGACGGCGATGAGCAGTTCTTC

V: TRBV6-5
J: TRBJ2-7
length: 12
D: .
size: .
CDR3: CATTLPGRIQYF
DNA: TGTGCCACGACCCTTCCCGGTAGAATCCAGTACTTC

V: TRBV5-1
J: TRBJ1-2
length: 13
D: .
size: once
CDR3: CASSSTGDYGYTF
DNA: TGCGCCAGCAGCTCGACAGGAGACTATGGCTACACCTTC

V: TRBV7-2
J: TRBJ1-6
length: 13
D: .
size: .
CDR3: CASSLGVQTPLHF
DNA: TGTGCCAGCAGCTTAGGGGTTCAAACACCCCTCCACTTT

V: TRBV19
J: TRBJ2-7
length: 14
D: .
size: .
CDR3: CASSIAQPLGEQYF
DNA: TGTGCCAGTAGTATAGCGCAGCCCCTTGGAGAGCAGTACTTC

V: TRBV19
J: TRBJ1-1
length: 15
D: TRBD1
size: .
CDR3: CASSMDRTGRTEAFF
DNA: TGTGCCAGTAGTATGGACCGGACAGGGCGAACTGAAGCTTTCTTT

V: TRBV10-3
J: TRBJ2-5
length: 15
D: .
size: few
CDR3: CAISDSGRGVQTQYF
DNA: TGTGCCATCAGTGATTCCGGTCGGGGCGTACAGACCCAGTACTTC

V: TRBV2
J: TRBJ2-6
length: 15
D: TRBD1
size: .
CDR3: CARRQGRSGANVLTF
DNA: TGTGCCAGAAGACAGGGAAGATCTGGGGCCAACGTCCTGACTTTC

V: TRBV2
J: TRBJ1-5
length: 13
D: .
size: medium-sized
CDR3: CASTETSDQPQHF
DNA: TGTGCCAGCACCGAAACGTCCGATCAGCCCCAGCATTTT

V: TRBV6-5
J: TRBJ2-7
length: 13
D: TRBD1
size: .
CDR3: CASSNRQGYEQYF
DNA: TGTGCCAGCAGTAACCGACAGGGCTACGAGCAGTACTTC

V: TRBV19
J: TRBJ2-1
length: 14
D: .
size: .
CDR3: CASSPGLTYNEQFF
DNA: TGTGCCAGTAGTCCGGGGCTTACCTACAATGAGCAGTTCTTC

V: TRBV4-3
J: TRBJ2-3
length: 14
D: .
size: .
CDR3: CASSQTTSTDTQYF
DNA: TGCGCCAGCAGCCAGACGACTAGCACAGATACGCAGTATTTT

V: TRBV5-5
J: TRBJ2-5
length: 15
D: TRBD1
size: .
CDR3: CASSSGQVVQETQYF
DNA: TGTGCCAGCAGCTCGGGACAGGTAGTCCAAGAGACCCAGTACTTC

V: TRBV19
J: TRBJ1-1
length: 15
D: .
size: .
CDR3: CASDSVGGPGTEAFF
DNA: TGTGCCAGCGACTCTGTGGGGGGGCCAGGCACTGAAGCTTTCTTT

V: TRBV5-1
J: TRBJ2-3
length: 16
D: .
size: .
CDR3: CTSSLGGTHGTDTQYF
DNA: TGCACCAGCAGCTTGGGTGGGACCCACGGAACAGATACGCAGTATTTT

V: TRBV7-2
J: TRBJ2-2
length: 14
D: .
size: .
CDR3: CASSSTSGFGELFF
DNA: TGTGCCAGCAGCTCCACTTCGGGGTTCGGGGAGCTGTTTTTT